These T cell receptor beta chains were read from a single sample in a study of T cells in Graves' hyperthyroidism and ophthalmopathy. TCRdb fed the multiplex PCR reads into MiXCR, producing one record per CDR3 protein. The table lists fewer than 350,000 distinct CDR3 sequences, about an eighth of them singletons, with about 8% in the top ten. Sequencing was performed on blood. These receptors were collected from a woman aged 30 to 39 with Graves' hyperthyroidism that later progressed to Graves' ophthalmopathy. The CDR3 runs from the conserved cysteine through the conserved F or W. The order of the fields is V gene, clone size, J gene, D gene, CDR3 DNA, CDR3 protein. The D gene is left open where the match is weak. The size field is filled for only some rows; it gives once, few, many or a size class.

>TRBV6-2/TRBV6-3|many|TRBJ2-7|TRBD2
TGTGCCAGCAGATTCCCCGGGACTAGCGCTTCCTACGAGCAGTACTTC
CASRFPGTSASYEQYF
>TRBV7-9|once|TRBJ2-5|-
TGTGCCAGCAGCTCCACAGGGATGGTTCAGGCCCAGTACTTC
CASSSTGMVQAQYF
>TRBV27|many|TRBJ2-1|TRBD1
TGTGCCAGCATCACCGGACAGGGCAACGTGAATGAGCAGTTCTTC
CASITGQGNVNEQFF
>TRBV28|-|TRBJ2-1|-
TGTGCCAGCAGTCCTCGGGCAGGAGGGGTAGATGAGCAGTTCTTC
CASSPRAGGVDEQFF
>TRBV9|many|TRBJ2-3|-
TGTGCCAGCAGCGTAGATCCGGGGGGCTCAGATACGCAGTATTTT
CASSVDPGGSDTQYF
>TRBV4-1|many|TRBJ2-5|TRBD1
TGCGCCAGCAGCCGGGGACAGTCCCCGGAGACCCAGTACTTC
CASSRGQSPETQYF
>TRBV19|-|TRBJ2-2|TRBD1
TGTGCCAGTAGTACGATAGACAGGGCCACCGGGGAGCTGTTTTTT
CASSTIDRATGELFF
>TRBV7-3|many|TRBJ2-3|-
TGTGCCAGCAGCTTAATGGGCCTGTTCACAGATACGCAGTATTTT
CASSLMGLFTDTQYF
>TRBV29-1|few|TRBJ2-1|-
TGCAGCGTTGAGGGACTTTCTAGAAATGAGCAGTTCTTC
CSVEGLSRNEQFF
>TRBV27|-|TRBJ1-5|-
TGTGCCAGCACCCCTTGGGGGGATAGCAATCAGCCCCAGCATTTT
CASTPWGDSNQPQHF
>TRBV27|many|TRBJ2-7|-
TGTGCCAGCAGTTTACACGGTGAGGTTACCTACGAGCAGTACTTC
CASSLHGEVTYEQYF
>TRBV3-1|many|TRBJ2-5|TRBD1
TGTGCCAGCAGTCCGTCCGGGACAGGGGGCGTAGAGACCCAGTACTTC
CASSPSGTGGVETQYF
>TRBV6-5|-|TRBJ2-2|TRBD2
TGTGCCAGCAGTTACTCCCCCCCGGGAGCGGGAGGCGGGGAGCTGTTTTTT
CASSYSPPGAGGGELFF
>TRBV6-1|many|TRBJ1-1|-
TGTGCCAGCACCTACGGACAGAACACTGAAGCTTTCTTT
CASTYGQNTEAFF
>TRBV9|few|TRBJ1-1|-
TGTGCCAGCAGCGATTACAGGGCCTCCACTATGAACACTGAAGCTTTCTTT
CASSDYRASTMNTEAFF
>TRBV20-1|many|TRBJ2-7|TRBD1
TGCAGTGCTGTAGGACAGGGGAAGACCTACGAGCAGTACTTC
CSAVGQGKTYEQYF
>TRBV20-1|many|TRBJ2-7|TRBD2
TGCAGTGCTTCCACCTCCCAGCTAGCGGGAGTCTACGAGCAGTACTTC
CSASTSQLAGVYEQYF
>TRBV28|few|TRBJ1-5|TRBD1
TGTGCCACCCAGCCACAGGGGTATCAGCCCCAGCATTTT
CATQPQGYQPQHF
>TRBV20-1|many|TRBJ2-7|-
TGCAGTGCTAGAGATCTCGCAGGGGACTACGAGCAGTACTTC
CSARDLAGDYEQYF
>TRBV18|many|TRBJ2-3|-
TGTGCCAGCTCACCGTCCTTCTCCGGCACAGATACGCAGTATTTT
CASSPSFSGTDTQYF
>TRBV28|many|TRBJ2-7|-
TGTGCCAGCTCGCTGGGGAGTTACAACGAGCAGTACTTC
CASSLGSYNEQYF
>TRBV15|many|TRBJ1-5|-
TGTGCCACCAGCAGAGAACCAGGGCTTGATAGCAATCAGCCCCAGCATTTT
CATSREPGLDSNQPQHF
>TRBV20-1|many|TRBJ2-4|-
TGCAGTACCTGGGGAGACGGTACTGCCAAAAACATTCAGTACTTC
CSTWGDGTAKNIQYF
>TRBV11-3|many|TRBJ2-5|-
TGTGCCAGCAGCTTAGGCAGGGGGGGCCCAGAGACCCAGTACTTC
CASSLGRGGPETQYF
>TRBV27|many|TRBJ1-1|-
TGTGCCAGCAGTTCGGGTGGACGGCCGGCTTATGAAGCTTTCTTT
CASSSGGRPAYEAFF
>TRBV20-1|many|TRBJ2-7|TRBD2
TGCAGTGCTAGAGATAAGAAGCGGGAAGGACCCTACGAGCAGTACTTC
CSARDKKREGPYEQYF
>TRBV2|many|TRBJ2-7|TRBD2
TGTGCCAGCAGTACCCGGGGGGGGACCTCAGGCTACGAGCAGTACTTC
CASSTRGGTSGYEQYF
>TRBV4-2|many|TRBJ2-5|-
TGTGCCAGCAGCCAAGCTCAGGGTTTAGAAGAGACCCAGTACTTC
CASSQAQGLEETQYF
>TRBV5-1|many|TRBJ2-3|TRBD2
TGCGCCAGCAGCATAACCGGGACTAGCGGGAGCACAGATACGCAGTATTTT
CASSITGTSGSTDTQYF